This T cell receptor (beta chain) comes out of a study of T cells in Graves' hyperthyroidism and ophthalmopathy. About the research overall: Peripheral blood samples were taken at initial diagnosis, prior to any treatment.

TCR beta CDR3 regions were amplified from RNA. Initially, a first-round RT-PCR of the TCR CDR3 employed the HTBI primer set. MiXCR, applied by TCRdb to the multiplex PCR reads, yields one record per CDR3 protein. Of over 450,000 distinct CDR3 sequences detected, about 15% appear once; the ten largest clones hold 17%. This clonotype came up a few times. Thyroid ultrasound, orbital computed tomography, clinical symptoms, and serum thyroxine and TRAb underpinned diagnoses. PBMCs were derived from 9.5 to 10 ml fresh peripheral blood. The sample comprised blood. The TCR was taken from a woman younger than 30 with Graves' ophthalmopathy.

CDR3 sequence: CASSLQEAKNIQYF. CDR3 nucleotides: TGTGCCAGCAGCCTACAGGAGGCCAAAAACATTCAGTACTTC. The chain carries TRBV12-3 or TRBV12-4 and TRBJ2-4; weak D call: TRBD1 (5 bases). This CDR3 has 14 residues. Between the trimmed V and J ends, which lost 6 bases and 1 base, there was a span of 10 bases.